The 28 T cell receptor beta chains presented below share a single source sample, sequenced in a study of cytomegalovirus exposure and HLA in healthy donors. This table comes from immunoSEQ multiplex PCR, and its TCRdb copy is limited to in-frame clones, with some not included. The data contain some 170,000 clones, 96% of them seen just once; the ten biggest clones take up about 0.89%. The source material was PBMCs. These receptors all come from a woman younger than 35 in good health and CMV-seronegative.

This rearrangement joins TRBV6-5 to TRBJ1-2; D is unresolved. Germline assignment: CDR1 MNHEY and CDR2 SVGAGI. The CDR3 spans 12 residues. Trimming cost V 6 bases and J 1 base, with 6 bases left between them. In DNA, the CDR3 is TGTGCCAGCAGAAACATTAACTATGGCTACACCTTC. Its protein is CASRNINYGYTF.

This chain joins TRBV6-5 and TRBJ2-7, with 9 bases matching TRBD1. Germline trimming cut 5 bases from V and 3 bases from J; bases unmatched to any gene: 5. CDR3 length: 14 residues. Germline lookup yields CDR1 MNHEY and CDR2 SVGAGI. CDR3 amino acids: CASSPGTGIYEQYF. CDR3 coding DNA: TGTGCCAGCAGTCCCGGGACAGGGATCTACGAGCAGTACTTC.

The chain combines TRBV2 with TRBJ2-1; a possible D gene is TRBD1 (6 bases). The CDR3 consists of 15 residues. V was pared by 4 bases and J by 4 bases, with 14 bases between. Germline assignment: CDR1 SNHLY and CDR2 FYNNEI. The CDR3 DNA reads TGTGCCAGCAGTGCGGGGACACAAGCGTACAATGAGCAGTTCTTC. It is translated as CASSAGTQAYNEQFF.

CDR3 DNA sequence: TGTGCCAGCAGAAACCTTGGACAGTTTAACACCGGGGAGCTGTTTTTT. Amino acid sequence: CASRNLGQFNTGELFF. The chain has TRBV2 and TRBJ2-2; a weak D match, TRBD1 (6 bases). This CDR3 is 16 amino acids long. CDR1 is SNHLY, CDR2 FYNNEI, per germline. Trimming left V 6 bases short and J 2 bases short, with 16 bases between.

The V call is TRBV7-9, the J call TRBJ1-1; D not resolved. The V gene lost 2 bases and the J gene lost 5 bases, with 12 bases spanning the gap. The CDR3 has 14 amino acids. The germline CDR1 and CDR2 sequences are SEHNR and FQNEAQ (reference sequence). The DNA of the CDR3 is TGTGCCAGCAGCTTATTCATCCGGGGAACTGAAGCTTTCTTT. Translated: CASSLFIRGTEAFF. The whole variable domain, filled in from reference TRBV7-9 and TRBJ1-1, reads DTGVSQNPRHKITKRGQNVTFRCDPISEHNRLYWYRQTLGQGPEFLTYFQNEAQLEKSRLLSDRFSAERPKGSFSTLEIQRTEQGDSAMYLCASSLFIRGTEAFFGQGTRLTVV.

The V gene is TRBV5-1, the J gene TRBJ2-3, with unresolved D. The CDR3 extends over 12 amino acids. V was clipped by 1 base and J by 6 bases, with 6 bases between them. The V gene's germline CDR1 is SGHRS and CDR2 YFSETQ. This CDR3 reads CASSLPSDTQYF. The CDR3 nucleotides read TGCGCCAGCAGCTTGCCCAGTGATACGCAGTATTTT.

The chain links TRBV9 to TRBJ2-2; 9 bases line up with TRBD1. Germline V CDR1 and CDR2: SGDLS, YYNGEE. The CDR3 contains 15 residues. V lost 2 bases, J lost 7 bases, and 6 bases stayed unmatched. CDR3 residues: CASSVTGGAGGELFF. The CDR3 nucleotides read TGTGCCAGCAGCGTTACAGGGGGCGCAGGCGGGGAGCTGTTTTTT.

The chain employs TRBV7-2 and TRBJ1-1, with 10 bases lining up with TRBD1. The CDR3 loop spans 17 amino acids. V lost 4 bases and J lost 1; bases outside the gene matches: 9. Germline CDR1 and CDR2: SGHTA and FQGNSA. The CDR3 coding sequence is TGTGCCAGCAGCTCGGGACAGGGGATTAAGGCGAACACTGAAGCTTTCTTT. Its protein product is CASSSGQGIKANTEAFF.

This rearrangement joins TRBV4-3 to TRBJ2-5; perhaps TRBD2 as D (6 bases). The CDR3 contains 15 residues. Trimming left V 4 bases short and J 4 bases short, with 16 bases between. In germline, CDR1 is LGHNA, CDR2 YSLEER. The CDR3 sequence: CASSLWSTRGETQYF. The CDR3 DNA sequence: TGCGCCAGCAGCCTTTGGAGTACGCGGGGAGAGACCCAGTACTTC.

This chain joins TRBV18 and TRBJ2-7; 8 bases are a match to TRBD1. V trimming: 3 bases; J trimming: 9 bases; junction bases outside the gene matches: 16. Germline V CDR1 and CDR2: KGHSH, LQKENI. This CDR3 contains 16 residues. The DNA of the CDR3 is TGTGCCAGCTCACCGTCTGGACAGGGAGGTATAAGGGGGCAGTACTTC. Translating gives CASSPSGQGGIRGQYF.

The CDR3 is CASSSARNEQFF. CDR3 nucleotide sequence: TGTGCCAGCAGCTCAGCGCGCAATGAGCAGTTCTTC. This chain links TRBV5-6 with TRBJ2-1; D call uncertain. The germline V gene encodes CDR1 SGHDT and CDR2 YYEEEE. The length of the CDR3 is 12 residues. The germline V and J ends were trimmed by 3 bases and 6 bases, with 7 bases remaining between them.

This chain connects TRBV6-1 to TRBJ2-7, with a tentative D call TRBD1 (5 bases). The germline V gene has CDR1 MNHNS and CDR2 SASEGT. The CDR3 spans 13 residues. Trimming left V 4 bases short and J 3 bases short, with 10 bases between. The CDR3 region is CASSGAGFYEQYF. The CDR3 region has the DNA TGTGCCAGCAGTGGGGCAGGGTTCTACGAGCAGTACTTC.

The chain combines TRBV27 with TRBJ2-7, with D possibly matching TRBD1 (6 bases). This CDR3 has 15 amino acids. Trimming removed 3 bases from V and 1 base from J, with 13 bases in between. Germline assignment: CDR1 MNHEY and CDR2 SMNVEV (reference sequence). The CDR3 reads CASSFDRSPSYEQYF. The CDR3 region has the DNA TGTGCCAGCAGTTTTGACAGGAGCCCTTCCTACGAGCAGTACTTC.

This sequence joins TRBV5-1 and TRBJ2-3, with 10 positions matching TRBD2. V dropped 0 bases and J dropped 4; count of bases not matched to a gene: 2. Germline CDR1 and CDR2: SGHRS and YFSETQ. The CDR3 runs 15 residues. The CDR3 protein is CASSLERGGADTQYF. CDR3 sequence (DNA): TGCGCCAGCAGCTTGGAGCGGGGGGGAGCAGATACGCAGTATTTT.

V usage is TRBV19 and J usage is TRBJ1-2; TRBD1 matches 8 bases. The germline gives CDR1 LNHDA, CDR2 SQIVND (reference sequence). This CDR3 is built from 14 residues. With V trimmed by 5 bases and J by 8 bases, 10 bases remained unmatched. In DNA, the CDR3 is TGTGCCAGTAGTCCGACGACAGGGGTTGGGGGCTACACCTTC. Translating it yields CASSPTTGVGGYTF.

This rearrangement joins TRBV19 to TRBJ1-1; D is perhaps TRBD1 (5 bases). Looked up from germline, CDR1 is LNHDA and CDR2 is SQIVND (reference sequence). The CDR3 contains 15 residues. Trimming took off 4 bases at V and 1 base at J, with 13 bases between the two ends. CDR3 residues: CASSKPLDKNTEAFF. CDR3 coding DNA: TGTGCCAGTAGTAAACCATTGGACAAGAACACTGAAGCTTTCTTT.

J is TRBJ2-5 and V is TRBV5-4, with D hard to call. Trimming left V 1 base short and J 2 bases short, with 9 bases between. This CDR3 has 14 amino acids. Looked up from germline, CDR1 is SGHNT and CDR2 is YYREEE (reference sequence). CDR3: CASSLNPYQETQYF. The CDR3 region has the DNA TGTGCCAGCAGCTTGAATCCTTATCAAGAGACCCAGTACTTC.

The CDR3 reads CASSEFSNEQFF. CDR3 sequence (DNA): TGCGCCAGCAGTGAGTTTAGCAATGAGCAGTTCTTC. V and J are TRBV10-2 and TRBJ2-1; D is unclear. The CDR3 spans 12 residues. The V and J ends lost 1 base and 6 bases respectively, with 4 bases between them. CDR1 is WSHSY and CDR2 is SAAADI in the germline V gene.

The rearrangement uses TRBV7-6 and TRBJ1-5, with a tentative D call TRBD1 (5 bases). This CDR3 spans 14 amino acids. Germline CDR1 reads SGHVS; CDR2 reads FNYEAQ. The germline V and J ends were trimmed by 3 bases and 5 bases, with 11 bases remaining between them. For the CDR3, the DNA is TGTGCCAGCAGCTTGATGGGGCTCGATCAGCCCCAGCATTTT. Amino acids: CASSLMGLDQPQHF.

This clone occurred once. This chain links TRBV5-1 with TRBJ2-3, with 16 bases that match TRBD2. The CDR3 has 17 residues. The V gene end was trimmed by 4 bases and the J gene end by 5 bases; junction bases not matched to a gene: 7. CDR1 is SGHRS and CDR2 is YFSETQ in the germline V gene. The CDR3 DNA reads TGCGCCAGCAGCCTTGGGACTAGCGGGGGGGTTGAAGATACGCAGTATTTT. Translation: CASSLGTSGGVEDTQYF.

The chain couples TRBV9 to TRBJ1-3; possibly TRBD1 for D (6 bases). Per germline, CDR1 SGDLS and CDR2 YYNGEE. CDR3 length: 15 amino acids. The germline V and J ends were trimmed by 0 bases and 4 bases, with 11 bases remaining between them. In DNA form, the CDR3 reads TGTGCCAGCAGCGTAGCCCCAGGGGCCGGAAACACCATATATTTT. Its protein product is CASSVAPGAGNTIYF.

The chain uses TRBV6-5 and TRBJ2-3; D may be TRBD2 (6 bases). Germline loops: CDR1 MNHEY, CDR2 SVGAGI. The V gene lost 0 bases and the J gene lost 4 bases, with 11 bases spanning the gap. The CDR3 spans 15 residues. The CDR3 nucleotides are TGTGCCAGCAGTTACTCGGTCGGCGGGGCAGATACGCAGTATTTT. Its protein is CASSYSVGGADTQYF.

This chain links TRBV9 with TRBJ1-6; TRBD1 aligns across 10 bases. CDR1 is SGDLS and CDR2 is YYNGEE in the germline V gene. V lost 0 bases, J lost 7 bases, and 10 bases stayed unmatched. This CDR3 contains 18 residues. As DNA, the CDR3 is TGTGCCAGCAGCGTAGCCGCAGGGACAGGGGCTACCAATTCACCCCTCCACTTT. Its translation is CASSVAAGTGATNSPLHF. The variable domain in full, completed from reference TRBV9 and TRBJ1-6, reads DSGVTQTPKHLITATGQRVTLRCSPRSGDLSVYWYQQSLDQGLQFLIQYYNGEERAKGNILERFSAQQFPDLHSELNLSSLELGDSALYFCASSVAAGTGATNSPLHFGNGTRLTVT.

The rearrangement joins TRBV29-1 to TRBJ1-1; D may be TRBD1 (5 bases). CDR3 length: 12 residues. CDR1 SQVTM and CDR2 ANQGSEA come from the germline V gene. CDR3 sequence (DNA): TGCACTACCTTAACAGGGAACACTGAAGCTTTCTTT. Its translation: CTTLTGNTEAFF.

V gene TRBV5-4 combines with J gene TRBJ1-2, with 7 bases matching TRBD1. The V gene's germline CDR1 is SGHNT and CDR2 YYREEE (reference sequence). The CDR3 totals 15 residues. After removal of 2 bases from V and 4 bases from J, the junction contained 8 bases not matched to a gene. In nucleotides, the CDR3 is TGTGCCAGCAGCTTCAGGGGGGCAGAGGGCTATGGCTACACCTTC. Translation: CASSFRGAEGYGYTF.

The chain combines TRBV29-1 with TRBJ1-1; D is possibly TRBD1 (6 bases). With 3 bases removed from V and 2 bases from J, the gap between germline ends came to 10 bases. The CDR3 sequence is 13 residues long. Looked up from germline, CDR1 is SQVTM and CDR2 is ANQGSEA. CDR3 nucleotides: TGCAGCGTTGAGGACAGAATTAACACTGAAGCTTTCTTT. Its translation is CSVEDRINTEAFF.

This chain uses TRBV2 with TRBJ1-1; 7 nucleotides agree with TRBD1. Trimming at V came to 9 bases and at J to 2 bases, leaving 3 bases not matched to a gene. This CDR3 has 12 residues. Germline V gives CDR1 SNHLY, CDR2 FYNNEI. The CDR3 loop reads CARRQGNTEAFF. The CDR3 DNA reads as TGTGCCAGACGACAGGGAAACACTGAAGCTTTCTTT.

This clone was seen just once. At one end, the junction sequence differs from germline, possibly due to a read error. The V gene is TRBV5-1, the J gene TRBJ2-1, with 11 bases fitting TRBD2. This CDR3 has 12 residues. CDR1 and CDR2 (germline): SGHRS, YFSETQ. The CDR3 nucleotides are TGCGCCAGCAGCTTTAGCGGGGGGGCTTCCCTCTTC. It translates to CASSFSGGASLF. Combining the CDR3 with reference TRBV5-1 and TRBJ2-1 gives the whole variable domain KAGVTQTPRYLIKTRGQQVTLSCSPISGHRSVSWYQQTPGQGLQFLFEYFSETQRNKGNFPGRFSGRQFSNSRSEMNVSTLELGDSALYLCASSFSGGASLFGPGTRLTVL.